This T cell receptor (beta chain) derives from a study of regulatory T cells in long-lasting Graves disease. General study results and limits: TCR diversity was lower in persistent Graves' patients than in newly diagnosed ones.

This clonotype was observed a few times. Its antigen is not known. This CDR3 spans 12 amino acids. Germline V gene sequence: CDR1 DFQATT, CDR2 SNEGSKA (reference sequence). Trimming pared 4 bases from V and 6 bases from J, leaving 13 bases between. For TCR beta, libraries came from iRepertoire HTBI primers and Arm-PCR of CDR3 regions. TCRdb re-called the multiplex PCR reads with MiXCR, one entry per CDR3 protein. Altogether about 660,000 distinct CDR3 sequences are present, approximately 29% being singletons, with the ten largest covering 40% to 50%. Noted time point: persistent/refractory GD, antithyroid drugs over 5 years with positive TRAb. PBMCs provided the RNA from which the TCR library was made.

The source material was peripheral blood mononuclear cells (PBMCs), sampled when the disease was refractory, from a patient treated with antithyroid drugs. J is TRBJ2-7 and V is TRBV20-1, with a possible D match to TRBD2 (5 bases). The clonotype was recovered from a female donor with Graves disease. The CDR3 region is CSAIPQTIEQYF. Here the CDR3 DNA reads TGCAGTGCTATTCCCCAGACTATCGAGCAGTACTTC.